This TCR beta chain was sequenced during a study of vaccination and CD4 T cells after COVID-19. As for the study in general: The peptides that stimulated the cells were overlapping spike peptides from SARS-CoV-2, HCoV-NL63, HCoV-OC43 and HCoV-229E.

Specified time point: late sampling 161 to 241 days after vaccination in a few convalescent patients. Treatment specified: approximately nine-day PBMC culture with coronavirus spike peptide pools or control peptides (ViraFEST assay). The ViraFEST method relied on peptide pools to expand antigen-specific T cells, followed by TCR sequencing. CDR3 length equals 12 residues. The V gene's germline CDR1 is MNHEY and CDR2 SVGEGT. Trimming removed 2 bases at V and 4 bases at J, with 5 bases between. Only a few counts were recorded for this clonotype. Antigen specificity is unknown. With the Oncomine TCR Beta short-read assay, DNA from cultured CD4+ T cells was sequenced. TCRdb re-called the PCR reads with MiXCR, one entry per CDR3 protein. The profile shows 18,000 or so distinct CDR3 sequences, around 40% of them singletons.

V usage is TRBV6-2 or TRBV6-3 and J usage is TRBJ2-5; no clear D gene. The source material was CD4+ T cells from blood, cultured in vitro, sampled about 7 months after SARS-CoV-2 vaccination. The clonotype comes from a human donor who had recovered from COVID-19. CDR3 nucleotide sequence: TGTGCCAGCAGTTACATCCCAGAGACCCAGTACTTC. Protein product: CASSYIPETQYF.